This T cell receptor (beta chain) comes out of a study of beta chain features in type 1 diabetes. Notes on the study in general: In all four CD4+ subsets, TCRB CDR3 length was significantly, moderately reduced in type 1 diabetes. Cells expressing TCR highly could be over-represented by cDNA sequencing.

There was one heparinised blood draw per donor, averaging around 0.11 L. CDR1 and CDR2 from the germline V gene are KGHSH and LQKENI. V was clipped by 3 bases and J by 4 bases, with 9 bases between them. CDR3 length: 13 residues. The entirety of the isolated RNA underwent reverse transcription, so expressed TCRB transcripts were sequenced. The assay was immunoSEQ multiplex PCR, and TCRdb's table has in-frame clones only and misses some. The data contain approximately 260,000 clones, about a fifth of them singletons. Regarding this clone: Antigen specificity is unknown. This CDR3 is also generated by other DNA sequences in the sample.

V gene TRBV18 combines with J gene TRBJ2-5; TRBD2 is a possible D gene (6 bases). Source material: naive CD4+ T cells from blood. This clonotype was obtained from a woman aged 40 to 50 with type 1 diabetes. The chain's CDR3 is CASSPQGGETQYF. CDR3 DNA: TGTGCCAGCTCACCGCAGGGAGGAGAGACCCAGTACTTC.